This TCR beta chain was obtained from a study of T cells in Graves' hyperthyroidism and ophthalmopathy. There are 16 residues in the CDR3. Trimming removed 4 bases at V and 4 bases at J, with 18 bases between. The germline CDR1 and CDR2 sequences are SEHNR and FQNEAQ (reference sequence). RNA transcripts were the template for amplifying TCR beta CDR3 regions. A first-round RT-PCR of the TCR CDR3 used the HTBI primer set. TCRdb reprocessed the multiplex PCR reads via MiXCR and lists one record per CDR3 protein. The sample consists of 300,000 to 450,000 distinct CDR3 sequences, 15% to 20% of them appearing once. This clonotype has ten or more counts.

The V and J genes are TRBV7-9 and TRBJ2-3; D is unclear. This sequence originates from a man between 18 and 29 years old with Graves' ophthalmopathy. Sequences were obtained from blood. The DNA for the CDR3 is TGTGCCAGCAGCTCCGGTTTTGGCCCCATGGCAGATACGCAGTATTTT. This encodes CASSSGFGPMADTQYF.